A single sample is the source of the 9 T cell receptor beta chains below, sequenced in a study of blood T cell repertoires in COVID-19. Assay: immunoSEQ multiplex PCR; the TCRdb copy retains only in-frame clones and omits some. The sample has 100,000 to 120,000 clones; roughly 90% are singletons. Sequenced: peripheral blood. The receptors stem from a woman in her sixties or seventies who had recovered from COVID-19.

This clone showed up just once. The chain's CDR3 is CASAPGDQYYNEQFF. The CDR3 DNA follows: TGTGCCAGCGCCCCAGGGGACCAATACTACAATGAGCAGTTCTTC. The gene calls are TRBV6-5 and TRBJ2-1, with D possibly being TRBD1 (6 bases). The CDR3 is made up of 15 amino acids. CDR1 is MNHEY, CDR2 SVGAGI, per germline. V lost 8 bases, J lost 3 bases, and 17 bases lay in between.

This sequence joins TRBV12-5 and TRBJ1-5; 10 positions agree with TRBD1. The CDR3 has 17 residues. Germline values: CDR1 LGHNT, CDR2 FRNRAP. Germline trimming cut 2 bases from V and 0 bases from J; bases unmatched to any gene: 4. CDR3 region: CASGLPRTGGSNQPQHF. The DNA of the CDR3 is TGTGCTAGTGGTTTGCCCCGGACAGGGGGTAGCAATCAGCCCCAGCATTTT. Drawing the rest from reference TRBV12-5 and TRBJ1-5, the complete variable domain is DARVTQTPRHKVTEMGQEVTMRCQPILGHNTVFWYRQTMMQGLELLAYFRNRAPLDDSGMPKDRFSAEMPDATLATLKIQPSEPRDSAVYFCASGLPRTGGSNQPQHFGDGTRLSIL.

The chain uses TRBV29-1 and TRBJ1-2, with 7 bases that match TRBD1. J gave up 0 bases and V 6 bases, and 4 bases lay outside the gene matches. From germline, CDR1 is SQVTM and CDR2 ANQGSEA. The CDR3 contains 13 residues. The DNA of the CDR3 is TGCAGCGTGGGGGACAGCCCTAACTATGGCTACACCTTC. This sequence encodes CSVGDSPNYGYTF.

J is TRBJ2-5 and V is TRBV29-1, with TRBD2 as a possible D gene (5 bases). Germline V gives CDR1 SQVTM, CDR2 ANQGSEA. The germline V and J ends were trimmed by 7 bases and 5 bases, with 11 bases remaining between them. The CDR3 spans 11 residues. The CDR3 here is CSGEGLETQYF. The DNA of the CDR3 is TGCAGCGGAGAGGGCCTGGAGACCCAGTACTTC.

V usage is TRBV9 and J usage is TRBJ2-3, with D unclear. Germline V gene sequence: CDR1 SGDLS, CDR2 YYNGEE. V dropped 1 base and J dropped 6 bases, with 6 bases sitting between them. This CDR3 is 12 amino acids long. The CDR3 DNA follows: TGTGCCAGCAGCGTATCGTCCGATACGCAGTATTTT. This codes for CASSVSSDTQYF.

This clone was detected once. The chain combines TRBV2 with TRBJ1-1; D call uncertain. The CDR3 is 13 residues long. The V gene's germline CDR1 is SNHLY and CDR2 FYNNEI. Trimming shortened V by 4 bases and J by 4 bases, and 10 bases separated the two germline ends. The CDR3, as DNA: TGTGCCAGCAGTGTAGCTGAGAGCACTGAAGCTTTCTTT. Its translation is CASSVAESTEAFF.

The V gene is TRBV19, the J gene TRBJ2-7; 8 bases map to TRBD1. This CDR3 is 15 amino acids long. V dropped 4 bases and J dropped 4; count of bases not matched to a gene: 9. The germline V gene encodes CDR1 LNHDA and CDR2 SQIVND (reference sequence). CDR3 loop: CASSRTGQAVYEQYF. The CDR3 DNA sequence: TGTGCCAGTAGTAGAACGGGACAGGCAGTTTACGAGCAGTACTTC. The variable domain in full, with the rest retrieved from reference TRBV19 and TRBJ2-7, is DGGITQSPKYLFRKEGQNVTLSCEQNLNHDAMYWYRQDPGQGLRLIYYSQIVNDFQKGDIAEGYSVSREKKESFPLTVTSAQKNPTAFYLCASSRTGQAVYEQYFGPGTRLTVT.

This chain links TRBV29-1 with TRBJ2-5; TRBD2 agrees at 12 bases. V dropped 3 bases and J dropped 5; count of bases not matched to a gene: 4. Germline V lookup: CDR1 SQVTM, CDR2 ANQGSEA. The CDR3 is made up of 14 amino acids. CDR3 DNA sequence: TGCAGCGTTGACTCTAGCGGGGGGGTGGAGACCCAGTACTTC. Protein sequence: CSVDSSGGVETQYF. The variable domain in full, completed from reference TRBV29-1 and TRBJ2-5, reads SAVISQKPSRDICQRGTSLTIQCQVDSQVTMMFWYRQQPGQSLTLIATANQGSEATYESGFVIDKFPISRPNLTFSTLTVSNMSPEDSSIYLCSVDSSGGVETQYFGPGTRLLVL.

This chain connects TRBV4-1 to TRBJ2-2; D is perhaps TRBD2 (5 bases). The germline V gene has CDR1 MGHRA and CDR2 YSYEKL. CDR3 length: 18 amino acids. V was shortened by 4 bases and J by 0 bases, with 18 bases between the two germline ends. CDR3: CASSPDHPKGANTGELFF. The CDR3 nucleotides read TGCGCCAGCAGCCCAGATCACCCTAAGGGAGCGAACACCGGGGAGCTGTTTTTT.